This T cell receptor beta chain is drawn from a study of long-term antiretroviral therapy in people with HIV. Each donor had at least one pre-ART and at least two post-ART PBMC samples. Assay version v3.0 of immunoSEQ was used, and it was run at survey level. Sequenced by immunoSEQ multiplex PCR; TCRdb stores in-frame clones only, minus some. The data show about 17,000 clones, with approximately 95% seen just once and approximately 1.5% held by the top ten. The CDR3 is 15 amino acids. V shed 0 bases and J shed 3 bases, with 13 bases lying between them. CDR1 is SGHRS, CDR2 YFSETQ, per germline. Overall study results and limits: Relative to control repertoires, HIV repertoires exhibited narrower CDR3 length ranges. Every time point showed a repertoire led by clones expanded before ART. Following ART, diversity rose but still fell short of transplant donor controls.

A word on this clone: No antigen is known for it.

This specimen consisted of unsorted PBMCs, obtained 10.4 years after starting antiretroviral therapy. The receptor comes from a man in his thirties or forties with HIV. This rearrangement joins TRBV5-1 to TRBJ2-7, with D maybe TRBD2 (5 bases). CDR3 residues: CASSLAEGNRYEQYF. CDR3 DNA sequence: TGCGCCAGCAGCTTGGCCGAGGGAAATCGCTACGAGCAGTACTTC.